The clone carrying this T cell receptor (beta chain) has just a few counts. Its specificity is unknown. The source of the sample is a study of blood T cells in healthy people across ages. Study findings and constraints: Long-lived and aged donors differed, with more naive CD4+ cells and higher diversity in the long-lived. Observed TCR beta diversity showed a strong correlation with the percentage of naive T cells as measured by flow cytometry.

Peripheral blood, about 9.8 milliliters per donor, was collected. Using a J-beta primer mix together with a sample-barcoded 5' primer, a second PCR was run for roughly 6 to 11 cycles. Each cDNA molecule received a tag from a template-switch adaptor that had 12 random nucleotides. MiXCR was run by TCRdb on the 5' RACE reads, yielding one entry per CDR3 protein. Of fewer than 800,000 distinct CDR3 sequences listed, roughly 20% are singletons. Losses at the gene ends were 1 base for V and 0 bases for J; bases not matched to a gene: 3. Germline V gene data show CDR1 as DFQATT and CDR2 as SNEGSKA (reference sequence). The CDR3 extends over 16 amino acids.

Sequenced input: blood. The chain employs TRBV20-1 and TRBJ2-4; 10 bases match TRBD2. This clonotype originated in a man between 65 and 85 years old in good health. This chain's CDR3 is CSARGTSGLAKNIQYF. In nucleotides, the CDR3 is TGCAGTGCTAGAGGGACTAGCGGACTAGCCAAAAACATTCAGTACTTC.